Presented here are 19 T cell receptor beta chains from one specimen sequenced in a study of T cell repertoires in cytomegalovirus infection. A single record per CDR3 protein comes from TCRdb applying MiXCR to the reads. The table lists 450,000 to 650,000 distinct CDR3 sequences, almost 40% of them singletons. Their antigens are not known. The sequences come from cultured PBMCs, collected from culture after CMV antigen stimulation. These receptors were taken from a human donor in good health (CMV status not recorded). Some clones in this sample may be carry-over from other donors' samples.

The chain couples TRBV5-1 to TRBJ2-2, with D possibly being TRBD2 (5 bases). Germline V CDR1 and CDR2: SGHRS, YFSETQ. CDR3 length equals 15 residues. The V and J ends lost 0 bases and 4 bases respectively, with 10 bases between them. CDR3 sequence (DNA): TGCGCCAGCAGCTTGGCCCATGCGGGCACCGGGGAGCTGTTTTTT. It codes for CASSLAHAGTGELFF.

This clonotype came up a few times. V is TRBV12-3 or TRBV12-4 and J is TRBJ1-5; D gene ambiguous. The CDR3 extends over 18 amino acids. Trimming removed 5 bases from V and 0 bases from J, with 20 bases in between. The CDR3 here is CASSALRANFYSNQPQHF. CDR3 in DNA: TGTGCCAGCAGTGCCCTTAGAGCCAACTTCTATAGCAATCAGCCCCAGCATTTT.

The J gene is TRBJ2-7, the V gene TRBV6-6; 7 bases align to TRBD1. The ends lost 6 bases at V and 3 bases at J; junction bases unmatched: 11. This CDR3 has 15 residues. Germline loops: CDR1 MNHNY, CDR2 SVGAGI (reference sequence). The CDR3 here is CASRFDREPLYEQYF. CDR3 bases: TGTGCCAGCAGATTCGACAGGGAACCTCTCTACGAGCAGTACTTC.

The chain joins TRBV7-2 to TRBJ2-7; maybe TRBD2 (6 bases). Per the germline V gene, CDR1 is SGHTA and CDR2 is FQGNSA. The CDR3 has 13 amino acids. Trimming removed 6 bases from V and 6 bases from J, with 15 bases in between. CDR3 in amino acids: CASRNGGGTEQYF. CDR3 in DNA: TGTGCCAGCAGGAACGGGGGTGGGACCGAGCAGTACTTC.

The rearrangement uses TRBV2 and TRBJ1-4, with no clear D. Per germline, CDR1 SNHLY and CDR2 FYNNEI. The CDR3 length is 13 residues. Trimming shortened V by 6 bases and J by 5 bases, and 10 bases separated the two germline ends. CDR3: CASSAQMNEKLFF. The CDR3 DNA is TGTGCCAGCAGCGCACAGATGAATGAAAAACTGTTTTTT.

The J gene is TRBJ1-1, the V gene TRBV5-6, with a possible D match to TRBD1 (5 bases). The CDR3 loop spans 16 amino acids. The ends were cut back, 0 bases at V and 4 bases at J, with 16 bases in the middle. In germline, CDR1 is SGHDT, CDR2 YYEEEE. The CDR3 sequence is CASSLAGDRRGTEAFF. The DNA of the CDR3 is TGTGCCAGCAGCTTGGCGGGGGATCGAAGGGGCACTGAAGCTTTCTTT.

The V gene is TRBV6-2 or TRBV6-3, the J gene TRBJ2-1; TRBD2 aligns across 12 bases. The CDR3 runs 14 residues. The germline V gene has CDR1 MNHEY and CDR2 SVGEGT. V lost 6 bases, J lost 7 bases, and 4 bases stayed unmatched. The CDR3 nucleotides are TGTGCCAGCAGCCGGACTAGCGGGAAGAATGAGCAGTTCTTC. Its translation is CASSRTSGKNEQFF.

The chain couples TRBV5-1 to TRBJ2-1; D remains unclear. With 3 bases removed from V and 3 bases from J, the gap between germline ends came to 16 bases. Germline values: CDR1 SGHRS, CDR2 YFSETQ. CDR3 length equals 16 residues. The CDR3 here is CASSSQPGQYYNEQFF. The CDR3 DNA follows: TGCGCCAGCAGCTCCCAGCCTGGGCAATACTACAATGAGCAGTTCTTC.

This clonotype appeared a single time. The rearrangement uses TRBV5-4 and TRBJ2-2, with D unclear. The length of the CDR3 is 13 residues. Trimming stripped 0 bases from V and 8 bases from J, with 8 bases between. Germline V gives CDR1 SGHNT, CDR2 YYREEE (reference sequence). The CDR3 spells CASSLATLGELFF. The CDR3 DNA is TGTGCCAGCAGCTTGGCCACTCTTGGGGAGCTGTTTTTT.

This clonotype was picked up a small number of times. The V and J genes are TRBV12-3 or TRBV12-4 and TRBJ1-3, with a tentative D call TRBD1 (5 bases). There are 14 residues in the CDR3. The ends were cut back, 3 bases at V and 2 bases at J, with 8 bases in the middle. The CDR3 loop reads CASSFAGTGNTIYF. The DNA for the CDR3 is TGTGCCAGCAGTTTCGCAGGGACTGGAAACACCATATATTTT.

The chain couples TRBV6-5 to TRBJ1-6; D is ambiguous. The length of the CDR3 is 14 residues. Trimming took 7 bases from V and 6 from J, leaving 13 bases between them. Per germline, CDR1 MNHEY and CDR2 SVGAGI. CDR3 bases: TGTGCCAGCACTGGGCCTACGTCTAATTCACCCCTCCACTTT. Amino acids: CASTGPTSNSPLHF.

V and J are TRBV12-3 or TRBV12-4 and TRBJ2-7, with TRBD1 as a possible D gene (5 bases). This CDR3 is built from 15 residues. V was cut by 9 bases and J by 6 bases, with 24 bases left in between. The CDR3 bases are TGTGCCAGTTCCTATAGGGAAGGGGTCCTTGGCGAGCAGTACTTC. Translation: CASSYREGVLGEQYF.

This clonotype was recorded a few times. The V gene is TRBV11-3, the J gene TRBJ2-3; 11 bases are a match to TRBD2. The ends lost 4 bases at V and 1 base at J; junction bases unmatched: 1. The CDR3 length is 15 residues. Germline assignment: CDR1 SGHNT and CDR2 YENEEA. The CDR3 DNA reads TGTGCCAGCAGCTCTAGCGGGGGGCGCACAGATACGCAGTATTTT. Protein sequence: CASSSSGGRTDTQYF.

A few counts support this clonotype. The chain is built from TRBV19 and TRBJ2-6; the match to TRBD1 covers 7 bases. The CDR3 extends over 18 amino acids. Germline V gene data show CDR1 as LNHDA and CDR2 as SQIVND (reference sequence). J gave up 0 bases and V 3 bases, and 8 bases lay outside the gene matches. CDR3 sequence reads: CASSIDRALSSGANVLTF. The CDR3 DNA is TGTGCCAGTAGTATCGACAGGGCTTTAAGCTCTGGGGCCAACGTCCTGACTTTC.

This clonotype was seen more than once but under ten times. The chain uses TRBV7-9 and TRBJ2-7; 9 bases fit TRBD2. This CDR3 has 15 amino acids. Unmatched junction bases numbered 13, after V lost 6 bases and J lost 7 bases. Per the germline V gene, CDR1 is SEHNR and CDR2 is FQNEAQ (reference sequence). The CDR3 nucleotides are TGTGCCAGCAGTGGCGCCGGGACTAGCCTGCGGGAGCAGTACTTC. Amino acid sequence: CASSGAGTSLREQYF.

V gene TRBV7-8 combines with J gene TRBJ2-3; weak D call: TRBD1 (6 bases). This CDR3 has 14 residues. Trimming left V 5 bases short and J 6 bases short, with 15 bases between. The germline V gene has CDR1 SGHVS and CDR2 FQNEAQ. The CDR3 region has the DNA TGTGCCAGCAGCAGGACAGCCTTGGGGGATACGCAGTATTTT. Protein product: CASSRTALGDTQYF.

CDR3 protein: CATGGENYGYTF. CDR3 in DNA: TGTGCCACCGGAGGGGAGAACTATGGCTACACCTTC. This sequence joins TRBV24-1 and TRBJ1-2, with D perhaps TRBD1 (5 bases). Trimming removed 9 bases at V and 2 bases at J, with 9 bases between. The germline V gene encodes CDR1 KGHDR and CDR2 SFDVKD. This CDR3 spans 12 amino acids.

The chain couples TRBV6-1 to TRBJ1-5, with a tentative D call TRBD1 (6 bases). The CDR3 has 13 residues. The V gene's germline CDR1 is MNHNS and CDR2 SASEGT. Trimming took 4 bases from V and 7 from J, leaving 11 bases between them. CDR3 loop: CASSGDMEQPQHF. Here the CDR3 DNA reads TGTGCCAGCAGTGGGGACATGGAACAGCCCCAGCATTTT.

The V call is TRBV6-6, the J call TRBJ2-7; D is perhaps TRBD2 (6 bases). The CDR3 consists of 15 residues. The V gene lost 2 bases and the J gene lost 2 bases, with 13 bases spanning the gap. CDR1 MNHNY and CDR2 SVGAGI come from the germline V gene (reference sequence). DNA of the CDR3: TGTGCCAGCAGTTACGTGGGGGGTACAACCTACGAGCAGTACTTC. It is translated as CASSYVGGTTYEQYF.